This TCR beta chain was documented in a study of cytomegalovirus exposure and HLA in healthy donors (dated by TCRdb to 2017 to 2019). The study in broad terms: In an earlier analysis of about 560 of the donors, about 260 Gb of sequence data and 120 million or so unique TCR beta sequences from some 170 million T cells were reported. Donor age, sex, ethnicity and CMV serostatus were compiled alongside the repertoire data. The aim of the study was to test whether cataloging public T cell receptors could identify signatures of past pathogen exposure. The number of donors typed differed by locus, with about 629-640 for A, B, C, DRB1 and DQB1, roughly 550 for DQA1, 600 to 610 for DPA1, and some 450 for DPB1. All discovery cohort repertoires had been generated using a single sequencing platform. Of the 398 genotyped donors, approximately 80% fell in the genetic ancestry cluster associated with self-reported Caucasian donors. The study combined high-throughput TCR immunosequencing, statistical association of individual TCRs with disease status, and machine learning to predict cytomegalovirus infection status. Across approximately 400 genotyped donors of the cohort, an average of approximately 200,000 unique TCR beta nucleotide sequences per donor were sequenced, and around 20% of those sequences were non-productive. To decide whether each TCR beta V gene segment behaved as functional or pseudogenic, an earlier analysis of approximately 590 of the donors relied on high-throughput TCR beta sequencing. A later analysis re-analyzed previously published TCR beta repertoires from roughly 690 donors and added high-resolution HLA genotyping to study TCR occurrence patterns. Rather than using new phenotypic data, the later analysis identified candidate immune exposures from TCR beta sequences and from how often those sequences occurred across donors. Because of strong linkage in the cohort, 5 or 6 DR-DQ haplotypes were treated as single units for association and clustering. Genome-wide SNP genotypes for about 65% of the 666 donors were used in a later genetic analysis, which treated that subset as a discovery cohort. The T cell repertoires of some 700 subjects were profiled by immunosequencing and related to cytomegalovirus serostatus. HLA typing covered class I and class II loci at four-digit resolution. An early release covering about 600 HLA-typed donors comprised about 300 gigabases of sequencing data and approximately 85 million unique TCR sequences. A separate validation cohort of 100 to 150 different subjects was used in addition to the roughly 640-subject first cohort. The full study reports these points: Most TCR sequences were observed very rarely across donors, whereas some public TCRs were present in many individuals. When HLA alleles, especially DR and DQ, strongly co-occurred, TCR associations were difficult to assign to individual alleles. Correlated functional status among segregating V segments might be attributable to linkage disequilibrium, but an unknown experimental factor could not be ruled out. In a later analysis, TCR association rates were found to vary across HLA loci, with the most associated TCRs seen for DRB1 alleles and the fewest for HLA-C alleles. In a later analysis, several top co-occurrence clusters were reported to appear linked to parvovirus B19, influenza, CMV and Epstein-Barr virus. The classifier was reported to diagnose cytomegalovirus status with high specificity and sensitivity in both the original and validation cohorts. Because HLA typing was missing for some donors at each locus, association tests included only the typed subset. Only TCR beta chains were sequenced in this cohort, and the absence of alpha or paired-chain data limited detectable features. In a later genetic analysis, a missense DCLRE1C variant was associated with V-gene and J-gene trimming of TCR beta chains, and the association was replicated in an independent cohort. Roughly uniform sequencing depth across donors was assumed in presence/absence analyses, although this assumption may not hold. In the study, 150 to 200 TCR beta chains were listed as associated with cytomegalovirus. A later analysis associated 15,000 to 20,000 TCR beta sequences with specific HLA alleles at a false discovery rate of 0.05. A group of highly shared sequence variants was considered likely to be a technical artifact of the sequencing pipeline. According to a later analysis, most CMV-associated TCR beta chains appeared to be HLA-restricted, and the HLA associations seemed to be driven largely by CMV exposure. In an earlier analysis of about 600 of the donors, most TCR beta V segments appeared in productive rearrangements about 90% or about 30% of the time, broadly matching IMGT annotations. A further reported finding was that TCR beta sequences accurately predicted the HLA-A and HLA-B alleles for most subjects in the first cohort. The authors suggested that the approach could potentially be extended to other disease states and immunological phenotypes. In vitro tests confirmed that a few of the cytomegalovirus-associated TCR beta chains recognize cytomegalovirus antigens. A later analysis found that HLA-associated TCR beta chains were more clonally expanded and had lower generation probabilities than equally common non-associated chains. A later genetic analysis reported fewer N-insertions in productive TCRs among donors in an Asian-associated ancestry cluster than the roughly 640-donor mean. The earlier analysis of approximately 540 of the donors excluded roughly 17 rarely observed V segments, including chromosome 9 orphons, because counts were too low. The only immune exposure information available for the cohort was CMV serostatus.

The cohort consisted of 650 to 700 healthy bone marrow donors. At the time of sampling, all cohort members were nominally healthy, though unrecorded immune exposures were likely present. The donor was CMV seronegative and belonged to the group of several hundred seronegative cohort members. A peripheral blood sample was provided by each donor, and peripheral blood mononuclear cells were used for TCR beta sequencing. Genomic DNA was extracted from the blood cell samples with the Qiagen DNeasy Blood Extraction Kit. The receptor library was made with the immunoSEQ multiplex PCR assay. A mixture of 60 forward primers for TCR Vbeta segments and 13 reverse primers for TCR Jbeta segments was used in the multiplex PCR. A multiplex PCR assay on genomic DNA amplified the CDR3 region of rearranged TCR beta genes. Amplified TCR beta libraries were sequenced as 87-base-pair reads on the Illumina HiSeq System. The published analysis was carried out like this. In a later analysis, 80 million or so unique TCR beta chains were counted across the roughly 670 repertoires, and approximately 11 million of these chains were shared by at least two donors. Raw reads were error-corrected and collapsed into unique sequences with a nearest-neighbor algorithm that merged closely related sequences to remove PCR and sequencing errors. V, D and J gene segments were assigned by aligning CDR3 sequences to IMGT reference sequences. For a sequence to be retained, a match of at least six nucleotides was required to both a V gene segment and a J gene segment. Rearrangements were called productive when the CDR3 lacked stop codons and stayed in frame with V and J; all others were non-productive. CDR3 was defined according to IMGT convention as the region running from the second conserved V-encoded cysteine to the conserved J-encoded phenylalanine. The earlier analysis of about 640 of the donors excluded any sequence lacking an unambiguous match to a single V gene segment. An earlier analysis of several hundred of the donors classified V segments as functional when productive rearrangements were above 56.7% and as segregating when the standard deviation between donors was above 5%. A statistical classification framework was developed to diagnose cytomegalovirus status using the catalog of TCR beta chain sequences. In a later analysis, V and J genes were assigned by comparing TCR nucleotide sequences against IMGT/GENE-DB human TR gene sequences. In a later analysis, CDR3 sequences and most-parsimonious VDJ recombination scenarios were assigned using the TCRdist pipeline. In a later analysis, each TCR beta chain was defined by its CDR3 amino acid sequence together with its V-gene family, and reads without a unique V-gene family were excluded. To address suspected cross-contamination and a sequencing artifact, a later analysis removed 592 highly shared, low-generation-probability nucleotide sequences. In a later analysis, a clonal expansion index for each public chain was calculated from normalized within-repertoire ranks of inferred template counts. In a later analysis, generation probabilities were computed using a VDJ recombination model fitted to out-of-frame rearrangements, and the results were checked against IGoR. A later analysis scored TCR-TCR, TCR-HLA and TCR-CMV co-occurrence with hypergeometric tests, applying a repertoire-size bias correction to TCR pairs. False discovery rates were estimated in a later analysis by permuting HLA or CMV assignments 20 times. A later analysis grouped co-occurring TCRs with DBSCAN, adding TCRdist sequence similarity when clustering within HLA-allele-positive subsets. For co-occurrence clustering, repertoires with fewer than 30,000 or more than 120,000 public chains were excluded, along with five repertoires with anomalous nucleotide sharing. TCRdb stores this immuneACCESS table with in-frame sequences only. Part of the clones is absent; in the studies checked, under half of the shortfall reflects unresolved V genes, and no reason is known for the rest. V and J calls and clone size are as listed in that table; D and trimming were resolved from the DNA. The sample has fewer than 100,000 clones on record, 60% to 85% of them singletons. Jointly, the top ten make up approximately 1.1% of the sample.

With regard to this clone: Its antigen target is currently unknown. No base quality information exists; no much larger clone differs at one position.

Sequenced: PBMCs. This receptor was obtained from a male donor in good health and CMV-seronegative.

The nucleotide sequence reads as follows: TGTGCCAGCAGTTACTCGGGGGACAGGTCCGGGGAGCTGTTTTTT. Its protein product is CASSYSGDRSGELFF. This chain joins TRBV6-5 to TRBJ2-2, and 8 junction bases match TRBD1. CDR1 and CDR2 are drawn from the germline V gene: MNHEY, SVGAGI. The cysteine opens and the phenylalanine closes a CDR3 of 15 amino acids. Solely the CDR3 DNA is kept, with 45 bases framed from the first base. The germline V and J ends show losses of 0 bases and 6 bases respectively, and no gene match explains 3 bases of the junction.